The 24 T cell receptor beta chains below come from one sample, sequenced in a study of human T cells and chemical hapten exposure. Time point indicated: patch test 2, 6 weeks after DPC sensitization. Indicated treatment: therapeutic diphenylcyclopropenone sensitization with weekly scalp DPC. MiXCR was run by TCRdb on the RACE reads, yielding one entry per CDR3 protein. The table lists about 26,000 distinct CDR3 sequences, 9.4% of them singletons. This sample comprised whole blood, obtained in connection with sensitization to the hapten diphenylcyclopropenone (DPC). The receptors were sampled from a young man with alopecia areata. Some clones in this sample may be carry-over from other donors' samples.

This clonotype came up many times. The chain joins TRBV4-3 to TRBJ2-3, with D hard to call. The CDR3 runs 15 residues. Germline V CDR1 and CDR2: LGHNA, YSLEER. Trimming removed 4 bases at V and 4 bases at J, with 15 bases between. DNA for the CDR3: TGCGCCAGCAGCCCGTTTACGATCGAGGCAGATACGCAGTATTTT. It codes for CASSPFTIEADTQYF.

This clonotype was counted at least ten times. The CDR3 DNA sequence: TGCAGCGTTGAAGAAGACAGGGGGTCCCGAGAGACCCAGTACTTC. This codes for CSVEEDRGSRETQYF. The gene calls are TRBV29-1 and TRBJ2-5; 9 nucleotides align to TRBD1. Germline-derived CDR1 and CDR2 are SQVTM and ANQGSEA. This CDR3 spans 15 amino acids. V trimming: 0 bases; J trimming: 4 bases; junction bases outside the gene matches: 6.

V is TRBV11-3 and J is TRBJ2-5; 11 nucleotides match TRBD1. CDR1 SGHNT and CDR2 YENEEA come from the germline V gene. V lost 5 bases to trimming and J lost 2 bases; unmatched junction nucleotides: 7. The CDR3 spans 16 residues. CDR3 amino acids: CASSHRDRGLQETQYF. The DNA of the CDR3 is TGTGCCAGCAGCCACCGGGACAGGGGGTTACAAGAGACCCAGTACTTC.

This clonotype has a handful of counts. CDR3 in amino acids: CASSQEGGETQYF. Written as DNA, the CDR3 is TGCGCCAGCAGCCAAGAGGGAGGAGAGACCCAGTACTTC. This chain uses TRBV4-1 with TRBJ2-5; D possibly corresponds to TRBD2 (6 bases). This CDR3 is built from 13 residues. V lost 0 bases and J lost 4, with 6 bases in between. CDR1 is MGHRA and CDR2 is YSYEKL in the germline V gene.

This clonotype occurred many times. The V gene is TRBV24-1, the J gene TRBJ1-1; D remains unclear. V was cut by 12 bases and J by 1 base, with 8 bases left in between. Germline V CDR1 and CDR2: KGHDR, SFDVKD. The CDR3 covers 11 residues. The DNA for the CDR3 is TGTGCCGCAGGAACGAACACTGAAGCTTTCTTT. Protein sequence: CAAGTNTEAFF.

The table lists this clonotype with a few counts. V gene TRBV6-1 combines with J gene TRBJ2-5; weak D call: TRBD1 (6 bases). V gave up 10 bases and J gave up 2 bases, with 17 bases separating them. Per germline, CDR1 MNHNS and CDR2 SASEGT. CDR3 length: 14 residues. This chain's CDR3 is CATRRDKKQETQYF. In nucleotides, the CDR3 is TGTGCCACCCGAAGGGACAAGAAACAAGAGACCCAGTACTTC.

This clonotype was seen a few times. V is TRBV6-2 or TRBV6-3 and J is TRBJ2-1; D might be TRBD2 (6 bases). The V end lost 6 bases, the J end lost 8 bases, and 23 bases lay between the germline ends. This CDR3 is 16 amino acids long. The germline gives CDR1 MNHEY, CDR2 SVGEGT. CDR3 sequence reads: CASSPAQAGLSYEQFF. The CDR3 DNA is TGTGCCAGCAGCCCCGCTCAGGCGGGACTTAGCTATGAGCAGTTCTTC.

This clonotype occurred many times. V and J are TRBV2 and TRBJ1-1, with D possibly being TRBD1 (5 bases). This CDR3 has 13 amino acids. CDR1 and CDR2 (germline): SNHLY, FYNNEI. Trimming cost V 5 bases and J 1 base, with 8 bases left between them. The CDR3 nucleotides read TGTGCCAGCAGTCGGGACGCGAACACTGAAGCTTTCTTT. It codes for CASSRDANTEAFF.

This clonotype was seen at least ten times. The rearrangement links TRBV20-1 to TRBJ1-5; D is uncertain. Per germline, CDR1 DFQATT and CDR2 SNEGSKA (reference sequence). The CDR3 runs 13 residues. V lost 0 bases, J lost 5 bases, and 8 bases lay in between. This CDR3 reads CSAREEGDQPQHF. The CDR3 DNA reads as TGCAGTGCTAGAGAGGAGGGAGATCAGCCCCAGCATTTT.

The chain links TRBV2 to TRBJ2-1; TRBD2 matches at 7 bases. The CDR3 consists of 14 residues. The trim removed 8 bases at V and 8 bases at J, leaving 12 bases unmatched. Germline assignment: CDR1 SNHLY and CDR2 FYNNEI. CDR3 sequence reads: CASPVAGDGDEQFF. The CDR3 nucleotides are TGTGCCAGCCCCGTTGCGGGAGATGGGGATGAGCAGTTCTTC.

This clonotype was observed many times. Mismatch with germline at one junction end may stem from a read error. The chain links TRBV5-6 to TRBJ2-7; 8 bases map to TRBD1. This CDR3 is built from 16 residues. Per the germline V gene, CDR1 is SGHDT and CDR2 is YYEEEE. The CDR3 here is CASSPREGTGFYAQYF. The CDR3 nucleotides read TGTGCCAGCAGCCCCCGTGAGGGGACAGGATTTTACGCGCAGTACTTC.

This clonotype was observed at least ten times. This chain joins TRBV5-4 and TRBJ1-1; no definite D call. Germline values: CDR1 SGHNT, CDR2 YYREEE (reference sequence). V was pared by 7 bases and J by 0 bases, with 16 bases between. The CDR3 sequence is 15 residues long. The chain's CDR3 is CASGQVEMVNTEAFF. CDR3 coding DNA: TGTGCCAGCGGGCAGGTTGAGATGGTGAACACTGAAGCTTTCTTT.

CDR3 nucleotide sequence: TGTGCCAGCAGCTTAGAGGAGACGTTCTATTCACCCCTCCACTTT. It codes for CASSLEETFYSPLHF. V and J are TRBV7-2 and TRBJ1-6; no clear D gene. This CDR3 spans 15 amino acids. The germline CDR1 and CDR2 sequences are SGHTA and FQGNSA. Trimming removed 1 base from V and 8 bases from J, with 12 bases in between.

Many counts were recorded for this clonotype. This chain links TRBV11-2 with TRBJ1-1; D is possibly TRBD1 (6 bases). Looked up from germline, CDR1 is SGHAT and CDR2 is FQNNGV. The CDR3 spans 13 residues. Trimming took off 5 bases at V and 1 base at J, with 8 bases between the two ends. Here the CDR3 reads CASSAGANTEAFF. CDR3 coding DNA: TGTGCCAGCAGCGCGGGGGCGAACACTGAAGCTTTCTTT. Drawing the rest from reference TRBV11-2 and TRBJ1-1, the complete variable domain is EAGVAQSPRYKIIEKRQSVAFWCNPISGHATLYWYQQILGQGPKLLIQFQNNGVVDDSQLPKDRFSAERLKGVDSTLKIQPAKLEDSAVYLCASSAGANTEAFFGQGTRLTVV.

The chain links TRBV19 to TRBJ2-5; D may be TRBD2 (6 bases). Germline lookup yields CDR1 LNHDA and CDR2 SQIVND (reference sequence). This CDR3 spans 14 amino acids. The V end lost 5 bases, the J end lost 5 bases, and 15 bases lay between the germline ends. Here the CDR3 reads CASSRGTPGETQYF. CDR3 bases: TGTGCCAGTAGTCGCGGGACTCCAGGGGAGACCCAGTACTTC.

This clonotype was seen at least ten times. The chain uses TRBV6-2 or TRBV6-3 and TRBJ2-5; 12 positions match TRBD1. The CDR3 covers 17 residues. Germline CDR1 reads MNHEY; CDR2 reads SVGEGT. The V and J ends lost 0 bases and 5 bases, in that order; junction bases with no gene match: 7. Here the CDR3 reads CASSYSGTGGAGETQYF. CDR3 sequence (DNA): TGTGCCAGCAGTTACTCCGGGACAGGGGGCGCGGGGGAGACCCAGTACTTC.

In its sample, this clonotype was seen many times. V usage is TRBV29-1 and J usage is TRBJ2-1; TRBD2 matches 16 bases. The CDR3 has 16 amino acids. Losses at the gene ends were 6 bases for V and 4 bases for J; bases not matched to a gene: 6. Per germline, CDR1 SQVTM and CDR2 ANQGSEA. CDR3 region: CSVREGLAGGYNEQFF. CDR3 sequence (DNA): TGCAGCGTCCGCGAGGGACTAGCGGGAGGGTACAATGAGCAGTTCTTC.

In its sample, this clonotype was seen a few times. The chain uses TRBV19 and TRBJ2-5, with D perhaps being TRBD1 or TRBD2 (5 bases each). Trimming shortened V by 8 bases and J by 5 bases, and 18 bases separated the two germline ends. The V gene's germline CDR1 is LNHDA and CDR2 SQIVND (reference sequence). The length of the CDR3 is 14 residues. CDR3 sequence: CASWDGEGTETQYF. CDR3 in DNA: TGTGCCAGTTGGGACGGCGAAGGTACGGAGACCCAGTACTTC.

The rearrangement uses TRBV29-1 and TRBJ2-5; D is possibly TRBD2 (6 bases). The length of the CDR3 is 14 residues. Germline CDR1 is SQVTM and CDR2 is ANQGSEA. Deletions cut 3 bases from V and 4 bases from J, with 15 bases between. In DNA, the CDR3 is TGCAGCGTTGATATCCCCGGGGGTCGAGAGACCCAGTACTTC. Encoded protein: CSVDIPGGRETQYF. The variable domain in full, with the rest retrieved from reference TRBV29-1 and TRBJ2-5, is SAVISQKPSRDICQRGTSLTIQCQVDSQVTMMFWYRQQPGQSLTLIATANQGSEATYESGFVIDKFPISRPNLTFSTLTVSNMSPEDSSIYLCSVDIPGGRETQYFGPGTRLLVL.

This clonotype was detected ten times or more. The gene calls are TRBV11-2 and TRBJ1-1; D is possibly TRBD1 (5 bases). The V end was cut by 5 bases, the J end by 14 bases, with 15 bases between. The CDR3 spans 11 residues. The V gene's germline CDR1 is SGHAT and CDR2 FQNNGV. The CDR3 here is CASSALDQGFF. The CDR3 bases are TGTGCCAGCAGCGCGTTGGACCAGGGCTTCTTT.

This clonotype was observed at least ten times. The J gene is TRBJ2-3, the V gene TRBV28; TRBD2 aligns across 7 bases. Trimming removed 2 bases from V and 2 bases from J; junction bases left unmatched: 4. The germline V gene encodes CDR1 MDHEN and CDR2 SYDVKM. This CDR3 is 15 amino acids long. The CDR3 sequence: CASSLGGDATDTQYF. DNA for the CDR3: TGTGCCAGCAGTTTAGGGGGGGATGCCACAGATACGCAGTATTTT.

This clonotype has ten or more counts. The CDR3 DNA is TGTGCCAGCAGAACGGTGGGAGCCACCACTGAAGCTTTCTTT. It specifies CASRTVGATTEAFF. The rearrangement links TRBV6-1 to TRBJ1-1; the D is unclear. With 6 bases removed from V and 4 bases from J, the gap between germline ends came to 15 bases. The CDR3 length is 14 residues. Per the germline V gene, CDR1 is MNHNS and CDR2 is SASEGT.

At least ten counts were recorded for this clonotype. The rearrangement joins TRBV20-1 to TRBJ2-7; TRBD1 matches 10 bases. V trimming: 4 bases; J trimming: 6 bases; junction bases outside the gene matches: 3. Germline V gives CDR1 DFQATT, CDR2 SNEGSKA (reference sequence). There are 12 residues in the CDR3. The CDR3 DNA sequence: TGCAGTGCTACTGACAGGGGGCCCGAGCAGTACTTC. Translated: CSATDRGPEQYF.

In its sample, this clonotype was seen many times. The V call is TRBV4-3, the J call TRBJ2-6, with 7 bases fitting TRBD1. Germline lookup yields CDR1 LGHNA and CDR2 YSLEER. There are 18 residues in the CDR3. V trimming: 3 bases; J trimming: 4 bases; junction bases outside the gene matches: 12. This CDR3 reads CASSHRQGPLLGANVLTF. In DNA, the CDR3 is TGCGCCAGCAGCCACCGACAGGGTCCCTTGTTAGGGGCCAACGTCCTGACTTTC.